The TCR beta chain described here comes from a study of cytomegalovirus exposure and HLA in healthy donors. A multiplex PCR was run with 60 Vbeta primers and 13 Jbeta primers. Only in-frame clones appear in the TCRdb table, and some are missing; sequencing was by immunoSEQ multiplex PCR. The table shows 100,000 to 150,000 clones, with about 74% occurring only once. CDR3 length: 21 residues. From germline, CDR1 is LGHNA and CDR2 YNFKEQ. V shed 0 bases, J shed 1 base, and the junction held 16 bases outside the gene matches. Details on this clone: Its antigen is unknown.

Study-level results: The productive fraction for most TCR beta V segments was about 90% or about 30% in an earlier analysis.

The sequenced material came from PBMCs. The chain uses TRBV4-2 and TRBJ2-2; 8 bases are a match to TRBD2. The clonotype comes from a male donor in good health and CMV-seronegative. The CDR3, as DNA: TGTGCCAGCAGCCAAGAGCGTCTAGCGGGCGGCTTGTTAGGGAACACCGGGGAGCTGTTTTTT. It specifies CASSQERLAGGLLGNTGELFF.